Sequencing of this T cell receptor (beta chain) was carried out in a study of Ad26.COV2.S vaccination and SARS-CoV-2 variants. Study-wide findings and caveats: From the TCR breadth and depth analyses, total T cell responses may have been underestimated.

CDR3 length: 13 residues. Trimming removed 5 bases at V and 0 bases at J, with 7 bases between. Germline CDR1 reads SEHNR; CDR2 reads FQNEAQ (reference sequence). Note on this clone: Its matching antigen is unknown.

The sample's treatment: some 20 received Ad26.COV2.S at low or high dose, single or two shots; several received placebo; per-sample allocation not given. Sample collection was performed on day 63 after the first vaccine or placebo injection. Libraries were prepared by immunoSEQ multiplex PCR; TCRdb keeps only in-frame clonotypes and omits some of them. This sample has 300,000 to 350,000 clones, with under 90% found just once. The sequences come from peripheral blood, collected in a trial of Ad26.COV2.S vaccine versus placebo. This chain joins TRBV7-9 and TRBJ1-1; D ambiguous. The receptor was isolated from a person aged 18 to 65 who received the Ad26.COV2.S COVID-19 vaccine or a placebo. The CDR3: CASSTDLNTEAFF. CDR3 coding DNA: TGTGCCAGCAGCACGGACCTGAACACTGAAGCTTTCTTT.